These 10 T cell receptor beta chains were all obtained from the same sample, sequenced in a study of regulatory T cells in long-lasting Graves disease. Assembly of TCR beta libraries relied on iRepertoire HTBI primers together with Arm-PCR of CDR3 regions. TCRdb reprocessed the multiplex PCR reads via MiXCR and lists one record per CDR3 protein. The repertoire holds over 300,000 distinct CDR3 sequences, less than 20% seen once, with approximately 21% in the top ten. Indicated time point: newly diagnosed GD, antithyroid drugs for less than 3 months. Extracted RNA from PBMCs served as the source of the TCR library. This material consisted of peripheral blood mononuclear cells (PBMCs), taken at new diagnosis, from a patient treated with antithyroid drugs. The receptors stem from a female donor with Graves disease.

J is TRBJ2-3 and V is TRBV27; TRBD2 aligns across 9 bases. Germline trimming cut 5 bases from V and 1 base from J; bases unmatched to any gene: 7. This CDR3 has 16 amino acids. The germline V gene encodes CDR1 MNHEY and CDR2 SMNVEV (reference sequence). The DNA for the CDR3 is TGTGCCAGCAGTCCGTATTGGACTAGCGGCACAGATACGCAGTATTTT. It specifies CASSPYWTSGTDTQYF.

This clonotype was seen ten or more times. The chain combines TRBV15 with TRBJ1-4; possible D gene TRBD1, 5 bases. The germline V gene has CDR1 LNHNV and CDR2 YYDKDF (reference sequence). This CDR3 contains 16 residues. Trimming pared 0 bases from V and 7 bases from J, leaving 15 bases between. CDR3 in DNA: TGTGCCACCAGCAGAGAACCCCCGGGACCGACTGAAAAACTGTTTTTT. This sequence encodes CATSREPPGPTEKLFF.

For this clonotype: One base away lies a much larger clone, so this may be a sequencing read error. V is TRBV7-9 and J is TRBJ2-1; D possibly uses TRBD1 or TRBD2 (5 bases each). The CDR3 is made up of 16 amino acids. V was cut by 4 bases and J by 3 bases, with 16 bases left in between. Germline V CDR1 and CDR2: SEHNR, FQNEAQ (reference sequence). CDR3: CASSSPGAGDYNEQFF. The CDR3 region has the DNA TGTGCCAGCAGCTCCCCCGGGGCAGGAGACTACAATGAGCAGTTCTTC.

This clonotype was detected ten times or more. The chain joins TRBV5-5 to TRBJ1-1; 8 bases line up with TRBD1. The CDR3 sequence is 15 residues long. Germline loops: CDR1 SGHKS, CDR2 YYEKEE (reference sequence). The junction had 10 bases not matched to a gene; V was cut back by 4 bases and J by 5 bases. CDR3 region: CASSLTGDRKTEAFF. CDR3 DNA: TGTGCCAGCAGCCTCACCGGGGACAGGAAGACTGAAGCTTTCTTT.

This clonotype was found a few times. The J gene is TRBJ1-1, the V gene TRBV7-7, with D hard to call. This CDR3 is built from 13 residues. Germline CDR1 is SSHAT and CDR2 is FNYEAQ (reference sequence). V gave up 5 bases and J gave up 10 bases, with 17 bases separating them. Here the CDR3 DNA reads TGTGCCAGCAGCCCAAGTCTTGGCGGTGGAGCTTTCTTT. Its translation is CASSPSLGGGAFF.

This clonotype was seen ten or more times. This sequence joins TRBV7-9 and TRBJ1-2; D remains unclear. CDR1 SEHNR and CDR2 FQNEAQ come from the germline V gene (reference sequence). The CDR3 extends over 15 amino acids. With 5 bases removed from V and 6 bases from J, the gap between germline ends came to 19 bases. The CDR3 protein is CASSIRGGRDDGYTF. The CDR3 DNA reads as TGTGCCAGCAGCATTCGCGGAGGGCGCGATGATGGCTACACCTTC.

This clonotype has only a few counts. This rearrangement joins TRBV6-2 or TRBV6-3 to TRBJ2-7, with a possible D match to TRBD1 (6 bases). V was cut by 4 bases and J by 3 bases, with 16 bases left in between. Germline V gives CDR1 MNHEY, CDR2 SVGEGT. This CDR3 spans 15 amino acids. The CDR3 nucleotides read TGTGCCAGCAGTTCAAGACAGGCCTATTTCTACGAGCAGTACTTC. Translated: CASSSRQAYFYEQYF.

This clonotype was seen repeatedly, ten times or more. The chain carries TRBV3-1 and TRBJ1-5; D possibly corresponds to TRBD1 (5 bases). Trimming cost V 8 bases and J 0 bases, with 8 bases left between them. This CDR3 spans 13 amino acids. From germline, CDR1 is LGHDT and CDR2 YNNKEL (reference sequence). CDR3 region: CASGGSSNQPQHF. The DNA for the CDR3 is TGTGCCAGCGGGGGGAGTAGCAATCAGCCCCAGCATTTT.

The V and J genes are TRBV20-1 and TRBJ2-5; 7 bases map to TRBD1. The V and J ends lost 0 bases and 4 bases, in that order; junction bases with no gene match: 8. This CDR3 has 15 amino acids. CDR1 is DFQATT and CDR2 is SNEGSKA in the germline V gene (reference sequence). The CDR3 nucleotides are TGCAGTGCTAGAGATGCGGCCAGGGGGTCAGAGACCCAGTACTTC. Translation: CSARDAARGSETQYF.

This clonotype was counted at least ten times. The V gene is TRBV2, the J gene TRBJ2-2; TRBD1 is a possible D gene (6 bases). Germline V gives CDR1 SNHLY, CDR2 FYNNEI. Trimming took 8 bases from V and 7 from J, leaving 14 bases between them. This CDR3 spans 13 amino acids. The CDR3 DNA reads as TGTGCCAGCTCAGGGGATGGCGGCGGGGAGCTGTTTTTT. It is translated as CASSGDGGGELFF.